Given below is one T cell receptor beta chain in context. What it recognizes is unknown. Sorting of CD4+ naive, central memory, regulatory and stem cell-like memory cells was performed via CD45RO/CCR7/CD25/CD127/CD95/CD27. Trimming took off 7 bases at V and 6 bases at J, with 30 bases between the two ends. The germline gives CDR1 SQVTM, CDR2 ANQGSEA. This CDR3 region has 17 residues. These data originate in a study of beta chain features in type 1 diabetes. Since all of the isolated RNA was reverse transcribed, expressed TCRB transcripts were what got sequenced. The protocol was immunoSEQ multiplex PCR, while the TCRdb copy is restricted to in-frame clones and leaves out a portion. The data hold over 200,000 clones, with roughly 11% observed a single time. Findings and limits, study-wide: TCRB rearrangement may or may not be influenced by HLA type; here this remained unresolved. A moderate, significant TCRB CDR3 shortening appeared in type 1 diabetes across four CD4+ subsets.

Sequencing used naive CD4+ T cells from blood. V is TRBV29-1 and J is TRBJ1-1; maybe TRBD1 (5 bases). The TCR originated in a man in his thirties or forties with type 1 diabetes. CDR3 in amino acids: CSARGGTDDKWSSEAFF. The CDR3 DNA sequence: TGCAGCGCCCGGGGCGGGACGGACGACAAATGGAGCTCTGAAGCTTTCTTT.